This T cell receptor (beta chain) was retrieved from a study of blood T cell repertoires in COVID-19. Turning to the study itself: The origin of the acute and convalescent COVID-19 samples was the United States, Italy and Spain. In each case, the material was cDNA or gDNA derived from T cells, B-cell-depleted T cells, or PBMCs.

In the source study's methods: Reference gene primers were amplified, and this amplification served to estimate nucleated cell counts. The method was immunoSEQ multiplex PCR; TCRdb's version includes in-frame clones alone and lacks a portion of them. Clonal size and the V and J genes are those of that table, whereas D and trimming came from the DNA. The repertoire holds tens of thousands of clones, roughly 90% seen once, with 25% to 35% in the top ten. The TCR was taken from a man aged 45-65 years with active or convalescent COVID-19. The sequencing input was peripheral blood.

The CDR3 DNA reads as TGTGCCAGTAGTATAGGGACGACAGGGGGCGAATTGGAGACCCAGTACTTC. Protein sequence: CASSIGTTGGELETQYF. The chain links TRBV19 to TRBJ2-5; 10 bases are a match to TRBD1. Per germline, CDR1 LNHDA and CDR2 SQIVND (reference sequence). This CDR3 has 17 amino acids. V shed 1 base and J 5 bases; nucleotides not matched to a gene: 10.